The present TCR beta chain was sequenced within a study of blood T cells in healthy people across ages. Study-wide results and limits: With age, beta diversity per million T cells declined roughly linearly, significantly by roughly 40. Diversity figures based on one million T cells were deemed too low.

Notes on this clonotype: Its antigen remains unidentified.

Next came a second PCR, run for about 7 to 12 cycles, which used a sample-barcoded 5' primer along with a J-beta primer mix. Researchers report that a template-switch adaptor with 12 random nucleotides tagged each cDNA molecule. TCRdb re-called the 5' RACE reads through MiXCR, storing one row per CDR3 protein. This table holds roughly 800,000 distinct CDR3 sequences, 58% found once. This CDR3 has 15 amino acids. V lost 3 bases, J lost 0 bases, and 13 bases lay in between. The germline V gene encodes CDR1 SGHRS and CDR2 YFSETQ. The origin of this receptor is a man aged 25 to 40 in good health. The rearrangement links TRBV5-1 to TRBJ2-7; D uncertain. Sequences were obtained from blood. The CDR3 nucleotides are TGCGCCAGCAGCTCAGAGGCGTCCAGCTCCTACGAGCAGTACTTC. This encodes CASSSEASSSYEQYF.